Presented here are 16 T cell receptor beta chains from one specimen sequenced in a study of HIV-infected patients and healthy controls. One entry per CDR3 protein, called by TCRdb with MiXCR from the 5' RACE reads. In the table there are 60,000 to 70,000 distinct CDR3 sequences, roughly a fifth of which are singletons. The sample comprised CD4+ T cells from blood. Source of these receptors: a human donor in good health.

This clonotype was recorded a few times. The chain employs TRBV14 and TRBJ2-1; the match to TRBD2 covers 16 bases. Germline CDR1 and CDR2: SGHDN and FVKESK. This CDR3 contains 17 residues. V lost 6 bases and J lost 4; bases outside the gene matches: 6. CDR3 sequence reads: CASRRGLAGGPYNEQFF. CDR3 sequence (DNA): TGTGCCAGCAGACGGGGACTAGCGGGAGGGCCGTACAATGAGCAGTTCTTC.

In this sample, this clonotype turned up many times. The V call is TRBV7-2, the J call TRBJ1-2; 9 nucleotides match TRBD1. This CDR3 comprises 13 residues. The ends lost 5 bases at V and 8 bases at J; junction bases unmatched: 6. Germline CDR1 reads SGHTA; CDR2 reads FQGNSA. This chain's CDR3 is CASSPRTGDGYTF. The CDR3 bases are TGTGCCAGCAGCCCACGGACAGGGGACGGCTACACCTTC.

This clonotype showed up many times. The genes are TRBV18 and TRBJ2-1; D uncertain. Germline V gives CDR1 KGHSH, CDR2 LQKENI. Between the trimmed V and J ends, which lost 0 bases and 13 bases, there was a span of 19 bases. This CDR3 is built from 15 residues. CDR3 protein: CASSPPEGPGVYQFF. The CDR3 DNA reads TGTGCCAGCTCACCACCCGAAGGCCCGGGCGTATATCAGTTCTTC.

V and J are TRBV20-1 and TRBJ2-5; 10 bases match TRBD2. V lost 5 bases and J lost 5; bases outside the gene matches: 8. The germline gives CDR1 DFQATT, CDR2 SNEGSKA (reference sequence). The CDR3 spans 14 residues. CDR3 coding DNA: TGCAGTGCTCAGACCGGGACTAGCGAGGAGACCCAGTACTTC. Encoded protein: CSAQTGTSEETQYF.

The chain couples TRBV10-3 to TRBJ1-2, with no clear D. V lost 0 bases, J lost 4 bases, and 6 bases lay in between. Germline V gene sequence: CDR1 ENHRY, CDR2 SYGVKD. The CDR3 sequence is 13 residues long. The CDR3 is CAISESGFYGYTF. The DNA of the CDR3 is TGTGCCATCAGTGAGTCGGGATTCTATGGCTACACCTTC.

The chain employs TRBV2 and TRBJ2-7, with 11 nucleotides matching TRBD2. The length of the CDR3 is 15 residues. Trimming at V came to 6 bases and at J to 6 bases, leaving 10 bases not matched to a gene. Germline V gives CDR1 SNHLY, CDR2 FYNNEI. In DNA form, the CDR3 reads TGTGCCAGCAGGTTACTAGCGGGGGTGAATAGCGAGCAGTACTTC. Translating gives CASRLLAGVNSEQYF.

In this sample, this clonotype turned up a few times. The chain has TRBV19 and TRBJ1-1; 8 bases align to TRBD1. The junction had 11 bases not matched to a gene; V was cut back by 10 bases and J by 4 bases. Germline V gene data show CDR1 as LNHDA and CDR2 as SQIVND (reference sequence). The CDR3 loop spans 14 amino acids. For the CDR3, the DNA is TGTGCCACATCGAGGGGACAGGCGTTCACTGAAGCTTTCTTT. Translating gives CATSRGQAFTEAFF.

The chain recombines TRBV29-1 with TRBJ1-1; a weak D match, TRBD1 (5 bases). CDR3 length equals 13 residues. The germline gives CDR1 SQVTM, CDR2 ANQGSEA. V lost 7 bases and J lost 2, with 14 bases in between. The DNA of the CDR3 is TGCAGCGGCCGAGCCCAGGGTAACACTGAAGCTTTCTTT. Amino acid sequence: CSGRAQGNTEAFF.

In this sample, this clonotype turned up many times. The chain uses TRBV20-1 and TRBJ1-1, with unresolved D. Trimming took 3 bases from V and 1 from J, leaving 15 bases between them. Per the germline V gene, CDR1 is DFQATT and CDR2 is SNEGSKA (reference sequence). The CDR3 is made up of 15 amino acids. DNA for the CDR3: TGCAGTGCTAGCAGAAGACTAGGCAGGAACACTGAAGCTTTCTTT. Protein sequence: CSASRRLGRNTEAFF.

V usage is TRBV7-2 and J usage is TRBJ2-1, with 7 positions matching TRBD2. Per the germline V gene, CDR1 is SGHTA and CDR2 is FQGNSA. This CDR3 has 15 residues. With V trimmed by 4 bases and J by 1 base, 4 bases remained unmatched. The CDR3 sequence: CASSYRTSSYNEQFF. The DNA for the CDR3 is TGTGCCAGCAGCTACCGGACTAGTTCCTACAATGAGCAGTTCTTC.

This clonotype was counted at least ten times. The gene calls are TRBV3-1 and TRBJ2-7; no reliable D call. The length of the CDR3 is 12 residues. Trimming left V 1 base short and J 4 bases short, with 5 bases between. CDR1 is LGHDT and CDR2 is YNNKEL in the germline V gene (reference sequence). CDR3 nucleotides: TGTGCCAGCAGCCAAGGAGGATACGAGCAGTACTTC. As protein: CASSQGGYEQYF.

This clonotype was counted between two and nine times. DNA for the CDR3: TGTGCCAGCAGCGAGGGGGGCGGCATGAACACTGAAGCTTTCTTT. Protein sequence: CASSEGGGMNTEAFF. The chain uses TRBV7-2 and TRBJ1-1; TRBD1 is a possible D gene (6 bases). The germline V gene has CDR1 SGHTA and CDR2 FQGNSA. V lost 5 bases to trimming and J lost 0 bases, with 13 bases between them. CDR3 length: 15 residues.

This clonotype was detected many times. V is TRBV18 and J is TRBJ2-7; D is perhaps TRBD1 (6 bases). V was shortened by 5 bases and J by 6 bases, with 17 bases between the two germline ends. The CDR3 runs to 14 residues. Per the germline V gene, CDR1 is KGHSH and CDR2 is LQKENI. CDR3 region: CASSSTSDSTEQYF. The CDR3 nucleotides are TGTGCCAGCTCATCGACGTCGGACAGCACCGAGCAGTACTTC.

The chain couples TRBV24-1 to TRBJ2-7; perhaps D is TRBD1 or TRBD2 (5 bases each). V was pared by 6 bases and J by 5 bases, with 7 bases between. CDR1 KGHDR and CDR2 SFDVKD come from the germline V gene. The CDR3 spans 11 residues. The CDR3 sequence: CATSMGDEQYF. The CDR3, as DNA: TGTGCCACCAGTATGGGGGACGAGCAGTACTTC.

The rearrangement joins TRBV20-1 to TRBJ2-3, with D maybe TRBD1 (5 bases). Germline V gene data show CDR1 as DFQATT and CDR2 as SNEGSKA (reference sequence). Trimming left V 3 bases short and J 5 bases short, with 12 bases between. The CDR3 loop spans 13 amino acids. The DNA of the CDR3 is TGCAGTGCTAGTCCGGCAGGGCAAGATACGCAGTATTTT. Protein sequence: CSASPAGQDTQYF.

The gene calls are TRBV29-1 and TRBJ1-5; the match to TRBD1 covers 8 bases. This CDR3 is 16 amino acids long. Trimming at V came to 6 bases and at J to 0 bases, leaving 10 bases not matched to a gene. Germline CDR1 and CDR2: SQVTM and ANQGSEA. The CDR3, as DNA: TGCAGCGTCAAAGCAGGGGGCGAGGGTAGCAATCAGCCCCAGCATTTT. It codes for CSVKAGGEGSNQPQHF.